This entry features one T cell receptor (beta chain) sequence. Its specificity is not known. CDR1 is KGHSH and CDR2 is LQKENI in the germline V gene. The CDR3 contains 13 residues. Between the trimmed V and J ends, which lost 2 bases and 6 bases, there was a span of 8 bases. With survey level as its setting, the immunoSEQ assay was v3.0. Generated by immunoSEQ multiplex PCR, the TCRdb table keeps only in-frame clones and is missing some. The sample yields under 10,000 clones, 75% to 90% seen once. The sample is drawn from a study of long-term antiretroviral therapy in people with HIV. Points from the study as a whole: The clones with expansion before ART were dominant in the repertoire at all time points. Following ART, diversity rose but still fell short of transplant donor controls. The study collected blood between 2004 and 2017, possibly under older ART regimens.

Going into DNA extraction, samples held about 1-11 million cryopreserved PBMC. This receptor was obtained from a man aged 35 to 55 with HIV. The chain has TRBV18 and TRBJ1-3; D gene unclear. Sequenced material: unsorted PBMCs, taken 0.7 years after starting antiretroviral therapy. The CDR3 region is CASSPSLQNTIYF. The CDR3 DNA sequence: TGTGCCAGCTCACCATCCCTACAAAACACCATATATTTT.